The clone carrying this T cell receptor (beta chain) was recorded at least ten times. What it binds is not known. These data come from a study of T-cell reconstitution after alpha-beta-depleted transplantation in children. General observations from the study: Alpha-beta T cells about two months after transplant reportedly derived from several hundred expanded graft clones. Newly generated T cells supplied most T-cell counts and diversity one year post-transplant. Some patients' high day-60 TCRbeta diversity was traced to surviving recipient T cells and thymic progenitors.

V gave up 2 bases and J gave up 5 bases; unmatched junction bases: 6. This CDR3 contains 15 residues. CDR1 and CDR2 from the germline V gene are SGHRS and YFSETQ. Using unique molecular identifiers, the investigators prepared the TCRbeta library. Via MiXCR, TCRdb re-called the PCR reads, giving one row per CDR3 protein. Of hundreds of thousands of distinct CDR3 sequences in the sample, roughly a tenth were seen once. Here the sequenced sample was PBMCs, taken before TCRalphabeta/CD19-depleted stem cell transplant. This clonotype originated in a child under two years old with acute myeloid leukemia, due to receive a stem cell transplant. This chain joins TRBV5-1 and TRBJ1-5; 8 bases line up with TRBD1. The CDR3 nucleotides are TGCGCCAGCAGCTTCCAGGGGGCGCGCGATCAGCCCCAGCATTTT. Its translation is CASSFQGARDQPQHF.